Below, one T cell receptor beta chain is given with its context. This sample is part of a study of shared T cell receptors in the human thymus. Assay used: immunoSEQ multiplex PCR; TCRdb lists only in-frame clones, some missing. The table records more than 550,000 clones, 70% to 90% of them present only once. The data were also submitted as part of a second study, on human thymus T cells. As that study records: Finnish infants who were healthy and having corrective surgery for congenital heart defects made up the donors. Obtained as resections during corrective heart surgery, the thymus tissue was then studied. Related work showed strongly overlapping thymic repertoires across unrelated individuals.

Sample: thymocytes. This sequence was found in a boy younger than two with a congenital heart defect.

CDR3 nucleotide sequence: TGCGCCAGCAGCCGAAACCCGACAGGGATTAATGAAAAACTGTTTTTT. Protein sequence: CASSRNPTGINEKLFF. The chain is built from TRBV4-3 and TRBJ1-4, with TRBD1 matching over 7 bases. The CDR3 totals 16 residues. Trimming at V came to 4 bases and at J to 4 bases, leaving 9 bases not matched to a gene. Per the germline V gene, CDR1 is LGHNA and CDR2 is YSLEER.